This T cell receptor beta chain comes out of a study of beta chain features in type 1 diabetes. Study-level background: Patients looked much like healthy donors when it came to age, gender and cell yields. Examination of sorted cells across all samples involved around 98 million cells. Overall study results and limits: Shorter TCRB CDR3s, moderately but significantly so, marked every one of the four CD4+ subsets in Type 1 diabetes patients. At VDJ recombination sites, type 1 diabetes patients had fewer insertions and more deleted nucleotides. Equally in patients and controls, shorter templates might have been favored by PCR.

Concerning this clone itself: Its antigen is unknown.

Reverse transcription of all isolated RNA meant that expressed TCRB transcripts were sequenced. Clones were read by immunoSEQ multiplex PCR, and TCRdb kept only the in-frame ones, dropping some. The data hold under 350,000 clones, with about 24% observed a single time. CDR1 GTSNPN and CDR2 SVGIG come from the germline V gene (reference sequence). Trimming removed 5 bases from V and 4 bases from J; junction bases left unmatched: 5. The CDR3 totals 13 residues. This chain links TRBV30 with TRBJ2-1; 7 positions match TRBD2. The receptor's source is a woman aged 25 to 39 with type 1 diabetes. The specimen was naive CD4+ T cells from blood. The CDR3 sequence: CAWSSGGYNEQFF. The CDR3 DNA reads TGTGCCTGGTCATCCGGGGGGTACAATGAGCAGTTCTTC.